The sequence of this TCR beta chain was determined in a study of OX40 agonist ivuxolimab in advanced cancers. General observations from the study: By week 6 at 0.1 to 3.0 mg/kg, blood CD4+ and CD8+ T cells had expanded clonally.

With V trimmed by 4 bases and J by 4 bases, 10 bases remained unmatched. This CDR3 region has 18 residues. Germline CDR1 reads SEHNR; CDR2 reads FQNEAQ (reference sequence). Concerning this clone itself: Its antigen is undetermined.

The protocol was immunoSEQ multiplex PCR, while the TCRdb copy is restricted to in-frame clones and leaves out a portion. The data contain tens of thousands of clones, 92% of them singletons. The rearrangement uses TRBV7-9 and TRBJ2-1; 13 nucleotides align to TRBD2. The input for sequencing was CD4+ or CD8+ T cells sorted from blood, taken in a trial of the OX40 agonist ivuxolimab. The sequence came from an adult with an advanced solid tumor such as melanoma, head and neck, liver or kidney cancer. CDR3 coding DNA: TGTGCCAGCAGCTCAGGGGGCGGACTAGCGGGAGCATACAATGAGCAGTTCTTC. Amino acid sequence: CASSSGGGLAGAYNEQFF. Complete variable domain (other parts from reference TRBV7-9 and TRBJ2-1): DTGVSQNPRHKITKRGQNVTFRCDPISEHNRLYWYRQTLGQGPEFLTYFQNEAQLEKSRLLSDRFSAERPKGSFSTLEIQRTEQGDSAMYLCASSSGGGLAGAYNEQFFGPGTRLTVL.